What follows are 14 T cell receptor beta chains derived from one specimen sequenced in a study of shared clonotypes between healthy human individuals. Profiled with immunoSEQ multiplex PCR; TCRdb holds only in-frame clones, not every one. The table lists roughly 1 million clones, about 74% of them singletons, with approximately 1.5% in the top ten. The sample was memory CD4+ T cells sorted from blood. The sample's subset: CD45RA-negative fraction. Receptors were obtained from a man between 18 and 29 years old in good health.

This sequence joins TRBV11-3 and TRBJ2-5; 7 nucleotides match TRBD1. Trimming at V came to 5 bases and at J to 1 base, leaving 7 bases not matched to a gene. The CDR3 runs 15 residues. The germline V gene encodes CDR1 SGHNT and CDR2 YENEEA. The CDR3 DNA reads TGTGCCAGCAGCCGAGAGACAGGGACCCAAGAGACCCAGTACTTC. Translating gives CASSRETGTQETQYF.

CDR3 in DNA: TGTGCCAGCAGCTTAAACGGTCAGCCCCAGCATTTT. Translating it yields CASSLNGQPQHF. The V call is TRBV11-2, the J call TRBJ1-5; no clear D gene. V gave up 2 bases and J gave up 6 bases, with 5 bases separating them. Germline lookup yields CDR1 SGHAT and CDR2 FQNNGV. The CDR3 covers 12 residues.

This clone was recorded only once. This chain links TRBV29-1 with TRBJ2-6; D gene unclear. Germline V gives CDR1 SQVTM, CDR2 ANQGSEA. This CDR3 is 16 amino acids long. V was cut by 4 bases and J by 4 bases, with 17 bases left in between. In DNA form, the CDR3 reads TGCAGCGTTGCACAAGTTTTCTTGGGGGGGGCCAACGTCCTGACTTTC. Translating gives CSVAQVFLGGANVLTF.

This clone was observed a few times. The chain couples TRBV6-5 to TRBJ2-7, with D perhaps assigned TRBD1 or TRBD2 (5 bases each). The CDR3 totals 13 residues. The germline V and J ends were trimmed by 7 bases and 4 bases, with 14 bases remaining between them. From germline, CDR1 is MNHEY and CDR2 SVGAGI. CDR3 loop: CASTKPGTYEQYF. DNA of the CDR3: TGTGCCAGCACCAAACCAGGGACGTACGAGCAGTACTTC.

This clone was found a few times. V usage is TRBV10-2 and J usage is TRBJ1-1, with 7 bases lining up with TRBD1. The CDR3 extends over 17 amino acids. V dropped 3 bases and J dropped 5; count of bases not matched to a gene: 15. Germline CDR1 WSHSY, CDR2 SAAADI. The CDR3 bases are TGCGCCAGCAGTGAAGTCAGGGGGAAAGGTAAAAGGACTGAAGCTTTCTTT. Encoded protein: CASSEVRGKGKRTEAFF.

The chain employs TRBV5-4 and TRBJ2-7, with 10 bases fitting TRBD1. The CDR3 length is 15 residues. V trimming: 4 bases; J trimming: 1 base; junction bases outside the gene matches: 5. Germline CDR1 SGHNT, CDR2 YYREEE (reference sequence). The CDR3: CASSVPGQGSYEQYF. CDR3 coding DNA: TGTGCCAGCAGCGTTCCGGGACAGGGGTCCTACGAGCAGTACTTC.

The V gene is TRBV5-4, the J gene TRBJ2-1, with D perhaps TRBD1 (5 bases). Trimming stripped 5 bases from V and 6 bases from J, with 15 bases between. CDR3 size: 14 residues. CDR1 is SGHNT, CDR2 YYREEE, per germline (reference sequence). The CDR3 sequence: CASRRQTLGNEQFF. CDR3 nucleotide sequence: TGTGCCAGCAGAAGACAGACCCTGGGCAATGAGCAGTTCTTC. The variable domain in full, with the rest retrieved from reference TRBV5-4 and TRBJ2-1, is ETGVTQSPTHLIKTRGQQVTLRCSSQSGHNTVSWYQQALGQGPQFIFQYYREEENGRGNFPPRFSGLQFPNYSSELNVNALELDDSALYLCASRRQTLGNEQFFGPGTRLTVL.

The genes are TRBV5-1 and TRBJ2-5, with 7 bases lining up with TRBD1. J lost 0 bases, V lost 0 bases, and 11 bases had no gene match. From germline, CDR1 is SGHRS and CDR2 YFSETQ. The CDR3 spans 18 residues. The CDR3 protein is CASSLEGWGRGNQETQYF. The DNA for the CDR3 is TGCGCCAGCAGCTTGGAAGGGTGGGGCAGGGGGAACCAAGAGACCCAGTACTTC.

J is TRBJ2-7 and V is TRBV7-3, with TRBD1 matching 10 bases. CDR1 and CDR2 (germline): SGHTA, FQGTGA. The CDR3 loop spans 18 amino acids. Germline trimming cut 5 bases from V and 6 bases from J; bases unmatched to any gene: 19. The CDR3 loop is CASSPIPRGQGVSVEQYF. The CDR3 nucleotides read TGTGCCAGCAGCCCCATCCCACGTGGACAGGGGGTTTCGGTCGAGCAGTACTTC.

The rearrangement uses TRBV19 and TRBJ1-1; a possible D gene is TRBD1 (5 bases). The germline V gene has CDR1 LNHDA and CDR2 SQIVND (reference sequence). Trimming removed 2 bases at V and 0 bases at J, with 10 bases between. The CDR3 runs to 15 residues. In nucleotides, the CDR3 is TGTGCCAGTAGTATACAGGGTGGGGTGAACACTGAAGCTTTCTTT. Its translation: CASSIQGGVNTEAFF.

The chain couples TRBV11-2 to TRBJ1-2; the D gene is possibly TRBD1 (5 bases). Looked up from germline, CDR1 is SGHAT and CDR2 is FQNNGV. The CDR3 consists of 13 residues. V shed 5 bases and J shed 5 bases, with 12 bases lying between them. The CDR3 sequence is CASSATGGYGYTF. The CDR3, as DNA: TGTGCCAGCAGCGCCACCGGGGGTTATGGCTACACCTTC.

The V gene is TRBV9, the J gene TRBJ1-5; TRBD1 aligns across 10 bases. The CDR3 is 16 amino acids. The junction had 6 bases not matched to a gene; V was cut back by 4 bases and J by 2 bases. Germline loops: CDR1 SGDLS, CDR2 YYNGEE. This CDR3 reads CASSRTGGEGNQPQHF. The CDR3 coding sequence is TGTGCCAGCAGCCGGACAGGGGGAGAGGGCAATCAGCCCCAGCATTTT.

V and J are TRBV28 and TRBJ1-5; 8 bases map to TRBD1. Losses at the gene ends were 8 bases for V and 0 bases for J; bases not matched to a gene: 9. The germline V gene encodes CDR1 MDHEN and CDR2 SYDVKM. CDR3 length: 16 amino acids. In nucleotides, the CDR3 is TGTGCCAGCCGACAGGGGAGAAGTTATAGCAATCAGCCCCAGCATTTT. Protein: CASRQGRSYSNQPQHF.

The rearrangement links TRBV7-2 to TRBJ1-3; maybe TRBD1 (5 bases). V was clipped by 5 bases and J by 3 bases, with 11 bases between them. Per the germline V gene, CDR1 is SGHTA and CDR2 is FQGNSA. The CDR3 totals 14 residues. This chain's CDR3 is CASSGGTLGNTIYF. DNA for the CDR3: TGTGCCAGCAGCGGCGGGACTCTTGGAAACACCATATATTTT.